This T cell receptor (beta chain) appears in the sequencing data of a study of cytomegalovirus exposure and HLA in healthy donors. Study results and limitations: There was a cluster of highly shared sequence variants that was likely a sequencing artifact. A later analysis reportedly found that, within productive TCRs, an Asian-associated ancestry cluster had fewer N-insertions than the mean observed across the approximately 700 donors. Usually a TCR sequence was rare, but some public TCRs were found in many donors.

Regarding this clone: Its cognate antigen is unknown.

The CDR3 covers 13 residues. The V segment lost 2 bases and the J segment 6 bases; nucleotides outside the gene matches: 2. Germline loops: CDR1 LNHDA, CDR2 SQIVND (reference sequence). Vbeta (60) and Jbeta (13) primers were used in the PCR. TCRdb keeps only in-frame clones here, not all; method: immunoSEQ multiplex PCR. In the table there are under 150,000 clones, approximately 80% of which are singletons. Sequenced input: PBMCs. J is TRBJ1-2 and V is TRBV19; 8 nucleotides agree with TRBD1. This clonotype was obtained from a woman in her forties in good health and CMV-seropositive. For the CDR3, the DNA is TGTGCCAGTAGTATAACAGGGGGACATGGCTACACCTTC. Amino acids: CASSITGGHGYTF.